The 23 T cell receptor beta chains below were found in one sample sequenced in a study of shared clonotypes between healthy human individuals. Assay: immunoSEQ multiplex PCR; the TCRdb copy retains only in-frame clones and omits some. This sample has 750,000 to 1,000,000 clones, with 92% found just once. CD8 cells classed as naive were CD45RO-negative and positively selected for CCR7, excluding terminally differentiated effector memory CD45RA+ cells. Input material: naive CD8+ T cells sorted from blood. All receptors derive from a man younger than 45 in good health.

Here the CDR3 DNA reads TGCGCCAGCAGTGAGTCCCTAGGGCTATCTTACAATGAGCAGTTCTTC. Protein sequence: CASSESLGLSYNEQFF. The chain employs TRBV10-1 and TRBJ2-1, with D unclear. The CDR3 contains 16 residues. CDR1 and CDR2 from the germline V gene are WNHNN and SYGVQD (reference sequence). The V gene lost 0 bases and the J gene lost 4 bases, with 13 bases spanning the gap.

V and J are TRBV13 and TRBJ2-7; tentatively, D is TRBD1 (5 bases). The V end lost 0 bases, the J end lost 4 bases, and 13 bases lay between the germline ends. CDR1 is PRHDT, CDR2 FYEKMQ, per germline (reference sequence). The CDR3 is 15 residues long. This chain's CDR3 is CASSLGGQGVYEQYF. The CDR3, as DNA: TGTGCCAGCAGCTTAGGCGGGCAGGGCGTTTACGAGCAGTACTTC. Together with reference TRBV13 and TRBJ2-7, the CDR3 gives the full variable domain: AAGVIQSPRHLIKEKRETATLKCYPIPRHDTVYWYQQGPGQDPQFLISFYEKMQSDKGSIPDRFSAQQFSDYHSELNMSSLELGDSALYFCASSLGGQGVYEQYFGPGTRLTVT.

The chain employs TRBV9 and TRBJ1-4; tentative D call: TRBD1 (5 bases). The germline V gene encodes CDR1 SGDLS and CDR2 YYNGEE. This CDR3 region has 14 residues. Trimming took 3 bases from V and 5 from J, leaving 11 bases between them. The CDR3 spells CASSGGTDNEKLFF. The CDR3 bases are TGTGCCAGCAGCGGTGGGACTGACAATGAAAAACTGTTTTTT. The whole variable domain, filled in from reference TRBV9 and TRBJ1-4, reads DSGVTQTPKHLITATGQRVTLRCSPRSGDLSVYWYQQSLDQGLQFLIQYYNGEERAKGNILERFSAQQFPDLHSELNLSSLELGDSALYFCASSGGTDNEKLFFGSGTQLSVL.

The CDR3 loop reads CASSLEPSGRGETQYF. The CDR3 DNA is TGTGCCAGCAGTTTGGAGCCTAGCGGGAGAGGGGAGACCCAGTACTTC. V and J are TRBV28 and TRBJ2-5, with 10 bases lining up with TRBD2. There are 16 residues in the CDR3. Germline-derived CDR1 and CDR2 are MDHEN and SYDVKM. Unmatched junction bases numbered 9, after V lost 3 bases and J lost 5 bases.

The CDR3 reads CASSFFQGSAYEQYF. DNA for the CDR3: TGTGCCAGCAGTTTCTTCCAGGGGTCTGCCTACGAGCAGTACTTC. The V call is TRBV2, the J call TRBJ2-7, with D maybe TRBD1 (6 bases). The V and J ends lost 5 bases and 2 bases respectively, with 16 bases between them. The CDR3 contains 15 residues. Germline CDR1 reads SNHLY; CDR2 reads FYNNEI.

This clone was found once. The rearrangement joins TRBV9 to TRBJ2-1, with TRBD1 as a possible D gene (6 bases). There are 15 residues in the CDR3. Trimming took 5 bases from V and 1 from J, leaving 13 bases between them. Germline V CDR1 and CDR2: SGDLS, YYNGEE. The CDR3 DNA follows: TGTGCCAGCAGTCCCCTCAGGGGTTCCTACAATGAGCAGTTCTTC. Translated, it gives CASSPLRGSYNEQFF.

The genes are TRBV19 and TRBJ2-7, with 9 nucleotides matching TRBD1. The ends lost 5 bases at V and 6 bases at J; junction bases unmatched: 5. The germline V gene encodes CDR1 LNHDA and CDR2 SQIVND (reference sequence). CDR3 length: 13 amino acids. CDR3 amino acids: CASSLTGGFEQYF. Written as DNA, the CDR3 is TGTGCCAGTAGTCTAACAGGGGGCTTCGAGCAGTACTTC.

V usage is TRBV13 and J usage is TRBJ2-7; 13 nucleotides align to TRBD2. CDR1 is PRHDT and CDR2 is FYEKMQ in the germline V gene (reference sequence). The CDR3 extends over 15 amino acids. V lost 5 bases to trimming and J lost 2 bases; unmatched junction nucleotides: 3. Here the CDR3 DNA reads TGTGCCAGCAGCGGAGGACTAGCGGGAGCCTACGAGCAGTACTTC. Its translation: CASSGGLAGAYEQYF.

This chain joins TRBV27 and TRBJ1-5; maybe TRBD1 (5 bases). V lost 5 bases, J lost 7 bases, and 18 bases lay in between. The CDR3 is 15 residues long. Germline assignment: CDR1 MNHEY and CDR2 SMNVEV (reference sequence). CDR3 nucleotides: TGTGCCAGCAGTGGGGGTGGGAGGGGCGACCAGCCCCAGCATTTT. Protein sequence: CASSGGGRGDQPQHF.

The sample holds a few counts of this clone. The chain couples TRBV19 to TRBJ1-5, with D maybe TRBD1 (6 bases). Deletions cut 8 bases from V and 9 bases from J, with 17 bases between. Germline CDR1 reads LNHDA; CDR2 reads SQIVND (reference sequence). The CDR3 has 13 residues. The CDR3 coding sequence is TGTGCCAGTGCACAGGGCTTAAGGCGGCCCCAGCATTTT. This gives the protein CASAQGLRRPQHF.

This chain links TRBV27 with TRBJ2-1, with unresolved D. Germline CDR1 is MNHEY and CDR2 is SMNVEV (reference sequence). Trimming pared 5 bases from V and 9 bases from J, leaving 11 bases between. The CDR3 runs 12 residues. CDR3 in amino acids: CASSQDRGEQFF. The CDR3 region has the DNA TGTGCCAGCAGTCAAGATCGCGGTGAGCAGTTCTTC.

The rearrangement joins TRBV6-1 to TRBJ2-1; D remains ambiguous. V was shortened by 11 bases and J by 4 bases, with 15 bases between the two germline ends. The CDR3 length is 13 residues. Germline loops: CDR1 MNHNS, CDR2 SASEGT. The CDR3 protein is CAAGYGLYNEQFF. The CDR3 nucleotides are TGTGCCGCCGGGTACGGGTTGTACAATGAGCAGTTCTTC.

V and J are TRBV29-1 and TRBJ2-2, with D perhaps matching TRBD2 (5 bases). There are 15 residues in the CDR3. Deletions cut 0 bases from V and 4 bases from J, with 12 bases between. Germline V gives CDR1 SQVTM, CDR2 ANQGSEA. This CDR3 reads CSVEDPASPTGELFF. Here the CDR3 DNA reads TGCAGCGTTGAAGATCCGGCTAGCCCCACCGGGGAGCTGTTTTTT.

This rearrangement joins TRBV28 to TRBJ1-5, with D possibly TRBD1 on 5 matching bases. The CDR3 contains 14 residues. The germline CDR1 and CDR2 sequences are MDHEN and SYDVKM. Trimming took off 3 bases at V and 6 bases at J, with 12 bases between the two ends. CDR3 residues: CASSFGDGVQPQHF. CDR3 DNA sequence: TGTGCCAGCAGTTTTGGGGACGGTGTTCAGCCCCAGCATTTT.

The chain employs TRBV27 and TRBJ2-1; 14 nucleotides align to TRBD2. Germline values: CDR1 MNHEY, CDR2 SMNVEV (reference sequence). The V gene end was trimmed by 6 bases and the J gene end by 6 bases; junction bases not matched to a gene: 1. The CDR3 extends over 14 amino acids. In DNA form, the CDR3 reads TGTGCCAGCAGGACTAGCGGGAGGGGCAATGAGCAGTTCTTC. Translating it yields CASRTSGRGNEQFF.

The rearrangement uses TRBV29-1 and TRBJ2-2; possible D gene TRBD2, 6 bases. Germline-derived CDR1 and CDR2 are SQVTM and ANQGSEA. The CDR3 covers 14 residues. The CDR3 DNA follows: TGCACACATCGAGGGACTGAGGAGGCCGGGGAGCTGTTTTTT. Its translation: CTHRGTEEAGELFF.

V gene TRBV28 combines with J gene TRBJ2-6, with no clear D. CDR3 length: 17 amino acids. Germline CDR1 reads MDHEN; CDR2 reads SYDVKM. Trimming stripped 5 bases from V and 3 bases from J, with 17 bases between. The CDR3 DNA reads TGTGCCAGCAGTCCTTGGGTGAGGACGGGTGGGGCCAACGTCCTGACTTTC. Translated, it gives CASSPWVRTGGANVLTF.

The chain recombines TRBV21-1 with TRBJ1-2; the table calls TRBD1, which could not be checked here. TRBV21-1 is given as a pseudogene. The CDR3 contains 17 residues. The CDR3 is CASSKDAGGVQNYGYTF. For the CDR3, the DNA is TGTGCCAGCAGCAAAGACGCAGGGGGCGTTCAGAACTATGGCTACACCTTC.

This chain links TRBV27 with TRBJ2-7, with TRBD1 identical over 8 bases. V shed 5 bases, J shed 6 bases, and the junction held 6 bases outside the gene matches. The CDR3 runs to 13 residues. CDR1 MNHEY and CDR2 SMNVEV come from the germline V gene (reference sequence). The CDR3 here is CASSPWTGSEQYF. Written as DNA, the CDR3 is TGTGCCAGCAGTCCTTGGACAGGGTCCGAGCAGTACTTC.

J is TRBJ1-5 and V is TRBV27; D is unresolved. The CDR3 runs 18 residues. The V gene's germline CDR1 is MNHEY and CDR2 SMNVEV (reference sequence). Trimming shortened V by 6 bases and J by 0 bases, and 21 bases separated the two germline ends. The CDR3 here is CASSRVPDGSYSNQPQHF. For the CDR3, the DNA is TGTGCCAGCAGCCGTGTTCCGGACGGGAGCTATAGCAATCAGCCCCAGCATTTT.

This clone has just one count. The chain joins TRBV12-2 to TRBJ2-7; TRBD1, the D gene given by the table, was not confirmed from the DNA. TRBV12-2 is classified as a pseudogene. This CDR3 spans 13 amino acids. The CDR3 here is CASRLGDRYEQYF. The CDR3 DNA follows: TGTGCAAGTCGCTTAGGGGACAGGTACGAGCAGTACTTC.

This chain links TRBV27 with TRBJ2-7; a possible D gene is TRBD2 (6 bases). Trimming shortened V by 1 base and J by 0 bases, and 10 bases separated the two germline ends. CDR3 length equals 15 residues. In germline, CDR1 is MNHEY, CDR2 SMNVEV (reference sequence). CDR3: CASSLLAENSYEQYF. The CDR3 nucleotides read TGTGCCAGCAGTTTATTAGCGGAAAACTCCTACGAGCAGTACTTC.

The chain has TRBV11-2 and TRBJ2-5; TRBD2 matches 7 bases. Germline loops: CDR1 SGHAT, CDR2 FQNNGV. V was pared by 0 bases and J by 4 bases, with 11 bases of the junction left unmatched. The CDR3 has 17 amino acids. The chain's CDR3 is CASSLDNEAGTGETQYF. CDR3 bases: TGTGCCAGCAGCTTAGATAATGAAGCGGGGACGGGAGAGACCCAGTACTTC.